This TCR beta chain was observed in a study of cytomegalovirus exposure and HLA in healthy donors. Study overall: About 85 million unique TCR sequences came from HLA-typed donors in an early release.

Study results and caveats: Researchers reported from a later analysis that most CMV-associated TCR beta chains appeared HLA-restricted.

Germline CDR1 and CDR2: SGHDN and FVKESK. The CDR3 loop spans 16 amino acids. The germline V and J ends were trimmed by 3 bases and 6 bases, with 15 bases remaining between them. As for this clone: Antigen unknown.

With 60 Vbeta and 13 Jbeta primers, the PCR was carried out. Measured with immunoSEQ multiplex PCR; TCRdb has only the in-frame clones, and not every one. The profile covers roughly 98,000 clones, with about three fifths appearing a single time and around 5.5% taken by the ten largest. The chain uses TRBV14 and TRBJ1-6; D possibly corresponds to TRBD1 (5 bases). The origin of this receptor is a woman under 40 in good health and CMV-seropositive. Sequencing was done on a sample of PBMCs. CDR3 bases: TGTGCCAGCAGCCACCCAGACAGTTTGAGTAATTCACCCCTCCACTTT. Amino acids: CASSHPDSLSNSPLHF.